These 4 T cell receptor beta chains originate from one sample sequenced in a study of blood T cell repertoires in COVID-19 (TCRdb year 2020). The receptor library was made with the immunoSEQ multiplex PCR assay. Held by TCRdb, this immuneACCESS table contains in-frame sequences only and omits some clones. Under half of the omission traces to an unresolved V gene where checked; the cause of the rest is unknown. A total of about 260,000 clones appear in this sample, roughly 80% of them only once. The ten largest clones represent over 9% of the sample. Sequencing input: peripheral blood. These receptors all come from a woman aged 45 to 65 who had recovered from COVID-19.

This chain links TRBV4-1 with TRBJ2-1, with 10 bases fitting TRBD1. V was pared by 4 bases and J by 2 bases, with 5 bases of the junction left unmatched. Germline V gives CDR1 MGHRA, CDR2 YSYEKL. This CDR3 region has 16 residues. The CDR3 sequence is CASSRETGGPYNEQFF. Written as DNA, the CDR3 is TGCGCCAGCAGCCGTGAGACAGGGGGCCCCTACAATGAGCAGTTCTTC.

The V and J genes are TRBV7-9 and TRBJ2-5, with 9 bases lining up with TRBD2. Looked up from germline, CDR1 is SEHNR and CDR2 is FQNEAQ (reference sequence). Trimming took 8 bases from V and 2 from J; bases not matched to a gene: 9. This CDR3 is 15 amino acids long. CDR3 residues: CASLRTSAQQETQYF. CDR3 nucleotide sequence: TGTGCCAGCTTAAGGACTAGCGCCCAGCAAGAGACCCAGTACTTC.

The V gene is TRBV4-3, the J gene TRBJ2-3; 11 bases map to TRBD2. Germline V lookup: CDR1 LGHNA, CDR2 YSLEER. The CDR3 contains 16 residues. V was pared by 3 bases and J by 2 bases, with 4 bases of the junction left unmatched. The CDR3 spells CASSQAGLAATDTQYF. DNA of the CDR3: TGCGCCAGCAGCCAGGCGGGACTAGCGGCCACAGATACGCAGTATTTT.

The V gene is TRBV30, the J gene TRBJ2-3; D may be TRBD1 (6 bases). V lost 2 bases and J 0 bases, leaving 9 bases between the germline ends. The V gene's germline CDR1 is GTSNPN and CDR2 SVGIG (reference sequence). This CDR3 spans 14 amino acids. Written as DNA, the CDR3 is TGTGCCTGGAGTCGGACAGTGAGCACAGATACGCAGTATTTT. This sequence encodes CAWSRTVSTDTQYF.